The clone carrying this T cell receptor (beta chain) occurred a few times. What it binds is not known. The sample belongs to a study of T cells in Graves' hyperthyroidism and ophthalmopathy. Broader study findings: Blood shared most expanded thyroid clonotypes above 0.001. From stable hyperthyroidism, ophthalmopathy was set apart by a 13 V-J model.

V shed 6 bases and J shed 3 bases, with 15 bases lying between them. The CDR3 is 14 amino acids. Germline loops: CDR1 MNHEY, CDR2 SVGEGT. Amplification targeted TCR beta CDR3 regions from RNA transcripts. Researchers ran a first-round RT-PCR on the TCR CDR3 using the HTBI primer set. MiXCR, applied by TCRdb to the multiplex PCR reads, yields one record per CDR3 protein. Of about 640,000 distinct CDR3 sequences in the sample, around 20% were seen once. Sequencing input: blood. This TCR derives from a man aged 25 to 45 with Graves' ophthalmopathy. The chain links TRBV6-2 or TRBV6-3 to TRBJ2-7; possible D gene TRBD1, 5 bases. CDR3 amino acids: CASRADSSHYEQYF. CDR3 coding DNA: TGTGCCAGCAGAGCTGACAGTTCCCACTACGAGCAGTACTTC.